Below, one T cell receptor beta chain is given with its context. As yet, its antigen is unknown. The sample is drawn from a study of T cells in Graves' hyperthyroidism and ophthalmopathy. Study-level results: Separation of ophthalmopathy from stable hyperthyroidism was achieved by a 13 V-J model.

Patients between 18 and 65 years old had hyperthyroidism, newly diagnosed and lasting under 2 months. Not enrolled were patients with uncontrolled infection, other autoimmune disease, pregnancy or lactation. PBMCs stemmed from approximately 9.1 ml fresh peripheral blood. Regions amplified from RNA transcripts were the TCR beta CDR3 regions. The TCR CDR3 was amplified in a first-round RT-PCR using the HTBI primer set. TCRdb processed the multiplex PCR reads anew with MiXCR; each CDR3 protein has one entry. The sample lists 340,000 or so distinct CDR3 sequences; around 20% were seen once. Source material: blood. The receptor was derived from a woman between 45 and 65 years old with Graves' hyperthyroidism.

The CDR3 loop reads CASSLNGGPNQPQHF. The CDR3 DNA sequence: TGCGCCAGCAGCTTGAATGGGGGACCCAATCAGCCCCAGCATTTT. The chain couples TRBV5-1 to TRBJ1-5; the D gene is possibly TRBD1 (5 bases). Germline V gene sequence: CDR1 SGHRS, CDR2 YFSETQ. This CDR3 has 15 amino acids. Trimming left V 1 base short and J 3 bases short, with 11 bases between.